The 26 T cell receptor beta chains presented below share a single source sample, sequenced in a study of blood T cell repertoires in COVID-19. The table came from immunoSEQ multiplex PCR; TCRdb's copy has only in-frame clones and leaves some out. The table lists about 170,000 clones, approximately 85% of them singletons. Sequencing input: peripheral blood. Receptor source: a man aged 55-75 years who had recovered from COVID-19.

The rearrangement links TRBV18 to TRBJ1-2, with 7 nucleotides matching TRBD1. CDR3 length: 15 residues. The germline V gene encodes CDR1 KGHSH and CDR2 LQKENI. J gave up 2 bases and V 6 bases, and 9 bases lay outside the gene matches. The CDR3 spells CASSITTGKNYGYTF. In nucleotides, the CDR3 is TGTGCCAGCTCTATTACGACAGGGAAAAACTATGGCTACACCTTC.

This chain uses TRBV4-1 with TRBJ2-7, with 9 bases that match TRBD1. Germline V gives CDR1 MGHRA, CDR2 YSYEKL. V dropped 3 bases and J dropped 2; count of bases not matched to a gene: 5. The CDR3 runs to 15 residues. Written as DNA, the CDR3 is TGCGCCAGCAGCCAGGCCCGGACAGGGGCCTACGAGCAGTACTTC. It yields the protein CASSQARTGAYEQYF.

In DNA form, the CDR3 reads TGCGCCAGCAGCTCCCACCGAGGTTTCTCGGAGACCCAGTACTTC. Translating it yields CASSSHRGFSETQYF. The V gene is TRBV5-1, the J gene TRBJ2-5; no definite D call. The CDR3 loop spans 15 amino acids. Germline loops: CDR1 SGHRS, CDR2 YFSETQ. V was pared by 3 bases and J by 5 bases, with 17 bases between.

The V gene is TRBV24-1, the J gene TRBJ1-5; TRBD1 is a possible D gene (5 bases). Germline lookup yields CDR1 KGHDR and CDR2 SFDVKD. V lost 7 bases, J lost 2 bases, and 11 bases lay in between. The CDR3 sequence is 14 residues long. CDR3 sequence: CATSPTGGNQPQHF. The CDR3 nucleotides read TGTGCCACCAGCCCCACGGGGGGCAATCAGCCCCAGCATTTT.

V gene TRBV13 combines with J gene TRBJ1-3, with 7 bases identical to TRBD1. Losses at the gene ends were 0 bases for V and 2 bases for J; bases not matched to a gene: 4. The CDR3 covers 16 residues. The germline gives CDR1 PRHDT, CDR2 FYEKMQ (reference sequence). The CDR3 sequence is CASSLGARGTGNTIYF. CDR3 DNA sequence: TGTGCCAGCAGCTTAGGGGCCAGGGGGACTGGAAACACCATATATTTT.

The rearrangement links TRBV19 to TRBJ1-4; D gene unclear. Germline assignment: CDR1 LNHDA and CDR2 SQIVND (reference sequence). Trimming stripped 3 bases from V and 5 bases from J, with 7 bases between. The CDR3 spans 13 residues. Written as DNA, the CDR3 is TGTGCCAGTAGTATTTGGCAAAATGAAAAACTGTTTTTT. Protein product: CASSIWQNEKLFF.

V and J are TRBV6-5 and TRBJ1-2; 8 nucleotides match TRBD1. CDR3 length: 12 amino acids. Germline V gene sequence: CDR1 MNHEY, CDR2 SVGAGI. J gave up 8 bases and V 6 bases, and 5 bases lay outside the gene matches. The chain's CDR3 is CASRKQGVGYTF. The DNA for the CDR3 is TGTGCCAGCAGAAAACAGGGGGTCGGCTACACCTTC.

The chain is built from TRBV29-1 and TRBJ1-2; D remains ambiguous. The V and J ends lost 3 bases and 0 bases respectively, with 11 bases between them. This CDR3 has 14 amino acids. The V gene's germline CDR1 is SQVTM and CDR2 ANQGSEA. The CDR3 loop is CSVEANTANYGYTF. In DNA form, the CDR3 reads TGCAGCGTTGAGGCCAATACAGCTAACTATGGCTACACCTTC.

V usage is TRBV5-1 and J usage is TRBJ1-4, with D unresolved. Germline-derived CDR1 and CDR2 are SGHRS and YFSETQ. Trimming removed 4 bases from V and 10 bases from J, with 11 bases in between. This CDR3 is 12 amino acids long. Here the CDR3 reads CASSPEEGKLFF. The CDR3 coding sequence is TGCGCCAGCAGCCCTGAAGAGGGAAAACTGTTTTTT.

V is TRBV4-2 and J is TRBJ1-2; D is possibly TRBD1 (5 bases). The V and J ends lost 0 bases and 4 bases respectively, with 15 bases between them. Germline V gene sequence: CDR1 LGHNA, CDR2 YNFKEQ. The CDR3 has 16 amino acids. CDR3: CASSQDGGERSYGYTF. The CDR3 bases are TGTGCCAGCAGCCAAGATGGGGGGGAAAGATCCTATGGCTACACCTTC.

The chain uses TRBV6-4 and TRBJ2-7; tentative D call: TRBD2 (6 bases). V lost 2 bases, J lost 6 bases, and 17 bases lay in between. The CDR3 is made up of 15 amino acids. Germline CDR1 reads MRHNA; CDR2 reads SNTAGT. The CDR3 region is CASSDGVAVRIEQYF. CDR3 nucleotide sequence: TGTGCCAGCAGTGACGGGGTAGCGGTGAGAATCGAGCAGTACTTC.

The chain employs TRBV9 and TRBJ1-3; 7 bases line up with TRBD1. After removal of 4 bases from V and 0 bases from J, the junction contained 4 bases not matched to a gene. This CDR3 is 15 amino acids long. CDR1 and CDR2 (germline): SGDLS, YYNGEE. The CDR3, as DNA: TGTGCCAGCAGCTACCAGGGGGACTCTGGAAACACCATATATTTT. Translation gives CASSYQGDSGNTIYF.

The chain carries TRBV7-3 and TRBJ2-1; perhaps TRBD1 as D (5 bases). With 2 bases removed from V and 3 bases from J, the gap between germline ends came to 11 bases. This CDR3 is 15 amino acids long. The germline V gene has CDR1 SGHTA and CDR2 FQGTGA. Written as DNA, the CDR3 is TGTGCCAGCAGCTTACAACAGGACAACTACAATGAGCAGTTCTTC. Its translation: CASSLQQDNYNEQFF.

The gene calls are TRBV3-1 (or the pseudogene TRBV3-2) and TRBJ1-5, with a tentative D call TRBD1 (6 bases). The V end was cut by 1 base, the J end by 7 bases, with 8 bases between. Per germline, CDR1 LGHDT and CDR2 YNNKEL (reference sequence). The CDR3 has 13 residues. CDR3 residues: CASSQVTGQPQHF. The CDR3 nucleotides are TGTGCCAGCAGCCAAGTCACAGGGCAGCCCCAGCATTTT.

In this sample, this clone turned up once. The chain recombines TRBV5-8 with TRBJ1-2, with D perhaps matching TRBD1 (6 bases). Germline loops: CDR1 SGHTS, CDR2 YDEGEE. V was pared by 4 bases and J by 8 bases, with 18 bases between. The CDR3 sequence is 14 residues long. The CDR3 nucleotides are TGTGCCAGCAGCCCAAAGTGGGGGCCAGGGGGCTACACCTTC. It yields the protein CASSPKWGPGGYTF.

The V gene is TRBV5-1, the J gene TRBJ1-1; 8 positions agree with TRBD1. Trimming removed 5 bases from V and 3 bases from J; junction bases left unmatched: 6. Germline CDR1 is SGHRS and CDR2 is YFSETQ. This CDR3 contains 14 residues. The CDR3 here is CASRPTGADTEAFF. The DNA for the CDR3 is TGCGCCAGCAGACCGACAGGGGCGGACACTGAAGCTTTCTTT. Together with reference TRBV5-1 and TRBJ1-1, the CDR3 gives the full variable domain: KAGVTQTPRYLIKTRGQQVTLSCSPISGHRSVSWYQQTPGQGLQFLFEYFSETQRNKGNFPGRFSGRQFSNSRSEMNVSTLELGDSALYLCASRPTGADTEAFFGQGTRLTVV.

The chain carries TRBV6-5 and TRBJ2-7, with a tentative D call TRBD2 (5 bases). CDR1 and CDR2 from the germline V gene are MNHEY and SVGAGI. V gave up 7 bases and J gave up 6 bases, with 16 bases separating them. This CDR3 has 13 amino acids. CDR3 amino acids: CASTRTSAGEQYF. In DNA, the CDR3 is TGTGCCAGCACCAGGACCTCGGCGGGCGAGCAGTACTTC.

This clone was seen just once. The V call is TRBV30, the J call TRBJ1-2; tentative D call: TRBD1 (6 bases). V was clipped by 4 bases and J by 4 bases, with 16 bases between them. CDR3 size: 14 residues. Per the germline V gene, CDR1 is GTSNPN and CDR2 is SVGIG (reference sequence). The DNA for the CDR3 is TGTGCCTGGAATTCCCAGGGGACATTCTATGGCTACACCTTC. Its protein is CAWNSQGTFYGYTF.

This chain uses TRBV3-1 (or the pseudogene TRBV3-2) with TRBJ2-3; 12 bases line up with TRBD2. The CDR3 covers 16 residues. Germline-derived CDR1 and CDR2 are LGHDT and YNNKEL (reference sequence). The ends lost 1 base at V and 8 bases at J; junction bases unmatched: 7. The CDR3 nucleotides read TGTGCCAGCAGCCAAGGGAGACTAGCGGGGGACTCTACGCAGTATTTT. This gives the protein CASSQGRLAGDSTQYF.

The gene calls are TRBV27 and TRBJ1-3; D is unresolved. This CDR3 comprises 14 residues. V was trimmed by 5 bases and J by 2 bases, leaving 10 bases between them. From germline, CDR1 is MNHEY and CDR2 SMNVEV (reference sequence). This CDR3 reads CASSPRQTGNTIYF. The CDR3 DNA reads TGTGCCAGCAGTCCGAGACAAACTGGAAACACCATATATTTT.

This clone was detected once. The CDR3 loop is CASSLVSGGTEAFF. The CDR3 DNA reads as TGTGCCAGCAGCTTAGTTTCCGGGGGGACTGAAGCTTTCTTT. The chain links TRBV7-9 to TRBJ1-1, with a possible D match to TRBD1 (5 bases). Trimming shortened V by 1 base and J by 5 bases, and 11 bases separated the two germline ends. The germline V gene encodes CDR1 SEHNR and CDR2 FQNEAQ (reference sequence). The CDR3 length is 14 residues.

The chain is built from TRBV3-1 (or the pseudogene TRBV3-2) and TRBJ1-5; TRBD1 might be the D (5 bases). V shed 0 bases and J shed 7 bases, with 13 bases lying between them. CDR1 and CDR2 (germline): LGHDT, YNNKEL (reference sequence). The CDR3 sequence is 15 residues long. CDR3 sequence: CASSQDLRVGQPQHF. CDR3 coding DNA: TGTGCCAGCAGCCAAGATCTCAGGGTTGGGCAGCCCCAGCATTTT.

Comments on this clone: The identical CDR3 is also encoded by other nucleotide sequences in the sample. In DNA, the CDR3 is TGTGCCAGCAGCTTGACAGGACTCTCTGGAAACACCATATATTTT. It yields the protein CASSLTGLSGNTIYF. This chain connects TRBV7-3 to TRBJ1-3; D may be TRBD1 (6 bases). Per the germline V gene, CDR1 is SGHTA and CDR2 is FQGTGA. V was clipped by 3 bases and J by 0 bases, with 9 bases between them. This CDR3 contains 15 residues.

For the CDR3, the DNA is TGTGCCAGCTCCCTGGGCAGTGCTCAAGAGACCCAGTACTTC. Protein product: CASSLGSAQETQYF. The rearrangement uses TRBV18 and TRBJ2-5; no definite D call. Germline loops: CDR1 KGHSH, CDR2 LQKENI. The CDR3 loop spans 14 amino acids. The V gene lost 6 bases and the J gene lost 2 bases, with 13 bases spanning the gap.

The rearrangement joins TRBV5-3 to TRBJ1-4, with a weak D call TRBD1 (5 bases). TRBV5-3 is an open reading frame whose function is uncertain. V lost 3 bases, J lost 8 bases, and 26 bases lay in between. The CDR3 is 18 amino acids. The DNA for the CDR3 is TGTGCCAGAAGCTCCAGGGCCGCCCCAGGGTTCACGCGGGAAAAACTGTTTTTT. It yields the protein CARSSRAAPGFTREKLFF.

The V gene is TRBV28, the J gene TRBJ1-5, with TRBD1 identical over 12 bases. The germline CDR1 and CDR2 sequences are MDHEN and SYDVKM. The ends lost 2 bases at V and 1 base at J; junction bases unmatched: 12. This CDR3 is 20 amino acids long. The CDR3 nucleotides read TGTGCCAGCAGTTTAGGAGGGACAGGGGGCGCAGATTGGAGCAATCAGCCCCAGCATTTT. It codes for CASSLGGTGGADWSNQPQHF.